The rows below give T cell receptor beta chains drawn from one sample of a study of blood T cell repertoires in COVID-19. Measured with immunoSEQ multiplex PCR; TCRdb has only the in-frame clones, and not every one. The sample has approximately 260,000 clones; around 90% are singletons. The sample taken for sequencing was peripheral blood. These receptors all stem from a middle-aged man with acute or convalescent COVID-19. Each CDR3 is given with its conserved first and last residue. Fields, in order: D gene, V gene, J gene, clone size, CDR3 protein, CDR3 DNA. D genes are given only for firm matches. A clone size is listed for some rows: how often the clone was seen (once, few, many), or a class if it is expanded.

D: TRBD1; V: TRBV7-2; J: TRBJ1-3; size: -; CDR3: CASSMGQPSSGNTIYF; DNA: TGTGCCAGCAGCATGGGACAGCCCAGCTCTGGAAACACCATATATTTT
D: -; V: TRBV5-1; J: TRBJ1-2; size: -; CDR3: CASSPSRQGNYGYTF; DNA: TGCGCCAGCAGCCCCTCCCGGCAGGGAAACTATGGCTACACCTTC
D: -; V: TRBV2; J: TRBJ2-7; size: -; CDR3: CASRKNNEQYF; DNA: TGTGCCAGCAGAAAAAATAACGAGCAGTACTTC
D: TRBD2; V: TRBV7-6; J: TRBJ2-7; size: few; CDR3: CASSFRLAGGYEQYF; DNA: TGTGCCAGCAGCTTCCGACTAGCGGGGGGGTACGAGCAGTACTTC
D: TRBD1; V: TRBV12-5; J: TRBJ2-2; size: -; CDR3: CASGTLQGASGELFF; DNA: TGTGCTAGTGGGACTTTACAGGGGGCGTCCGGGGAGCTGTTTTTT
D: -; V: TRBV7-2; J: TRBJ1-6; size: -; CDR3: CASSLVFSTPLHF; DNA: TGTGCCAGCAGCTTAGTGTTTTCAACACCCCTCCACTTT
D: -; V: TRBV19; J: TRBJ1-1; size: -; CDR3: CASSKSPGMNTEAFF; DNA: TGTGCCAGTAGCAAATCTCCGGGAATGAACACTGAAGCTTTCTTT
D: -; V: TRBV5-1; J: TRBJ2-7; size: -; CDR3: CASSLTSYEQYF; DNA: TGCGCCAGCAGCTTGACATCCTACGAGCAGTACTTC
D: -; V: TRBV7-3; J: TRBJ2-3; size: -; CDR3: CASSLISGSGTDTQYF; DNA: TGTGCCAGCAGCTTAATTAGTGGTAGCGGTACAGATACGCAGTATTTT
D: -; V: TRBV7-8; J: TRBJ1-1; size: -; CDR3: CASFGGAGEAFF; DNA: TGTGCCTCGTTTGGGGGGGCTGGCGAAGCTTTCTTT
D: -; V: TRBV18; J: TRBJ1-3; size: -; CDR3: CASSRRQENSGNTIYF; DNA: TGTGCCAGCTCGCGGCGACAGGAAAACTCTGGAAACACCATATATTTT
D: TRBD1; V: TRBV2; J: TRBJ2-5; size: -; CDR3: CASRAADRGVKTQYF; DNA: TGTGCCAGCAGGGCCGCGGACAGGGGGGTGAAGACCCAGTACTTC
D: -; V: TRBV18; J: TRBJ2-6; size: -; CDR3: CASSPAGSGANVLTF; DNA: TGTGCCAGCTCACCGGCGGGCTCTGGGGCCAACGTCCTGACTTTC
D: -; V: TRBV30; J: TRBJ1-1; size: -; CDR3: CAWSVIWSTEAFF; DNA: TGTGCCTGGAGTGTGATCTGGAGCACTGAAGCTTTCTTT